This TCR beta chain was profiled in a study of cytomegalovirus exposure and HLA in healthy donors. About the study: Out of about 170 million T cells, an earlier analysis found 117 million unique TCR beta sequences in total.

PCR employed 60 Vbeta and 13 Jbeta primers. TCRdb's copy holds only in-frame clones and misses some; the assay was immunoSEQ multiplex PCR. Its table records around 140,000 clones. The CDR3 is made up of 13 amino acids. A word on this clone: As yet, its antigen is unknown.

Whole-study findings and limits: As a later analysis revealed, most CMV-associated TCR beta chains appeared HLA-restricted. Presence/absence analyses assumed roughly uniform sequencing depth across donors, which may not hold. Indistinguishable V segments, including TRBV6-2 and TRBV6-3, were excluded.

This TCR derives from a woman between 45 and 60 years old in good health and CMV-seronegative. Sequenced material: PBMCs. This sequence joins TRBV21-1 and TRBJ1-5. TRBV21-1 is tagged as a pseudogene. CDR3 in DNA: TGTGCCAGCAGCAAAGGCGCAAATCGACCCCAGCATTTT. It is translated as CASSKGANRPQHF.